This T cell receptor beta chain was sequenced in a study of blood T cell repertoires in COVID-19. Study-wide context: Sources were T cells, B-cell-depleted T cells, or PBMCs; the material itself was cDNA or gDNA.

The CDR3 consists of 14 residues. Germline lookup yields CDR1 GTSNPN and CDR2 SVGIG (reference sequence). Trimming took 0 bases from V and 7 from J, leaving 12 bases between them. As handled by the study authors: Nucleated cell counts were estimated from reference gene primer amplification. The data were produced by immunoSEQ multiplex PCR, yet TCRdb's version contains in-frame clones alone and is incomplete. That table is the source of V, J and clone size, and D and trimming were worked out from the DNA. In the table there are fewer than 500,000 clones, 88% of which are singletons. Cohorts were determined from participant-reported clinical history.

The gene calls are TRBV30 and TRBJ1-4; maybe TRBD1 (5 bases). Material: PBMCs or T cells enriched from blood (not recorded which). This receptor was identified in a woman aged 30 to 39 with acute COVID-19. CDR3 nucleotide sequence: TGTGCCTGGAGTGTGGGAGGGGACGGTGAAAAACTGTTTTTT. This encodes CAWSVGGDGEKLFF.